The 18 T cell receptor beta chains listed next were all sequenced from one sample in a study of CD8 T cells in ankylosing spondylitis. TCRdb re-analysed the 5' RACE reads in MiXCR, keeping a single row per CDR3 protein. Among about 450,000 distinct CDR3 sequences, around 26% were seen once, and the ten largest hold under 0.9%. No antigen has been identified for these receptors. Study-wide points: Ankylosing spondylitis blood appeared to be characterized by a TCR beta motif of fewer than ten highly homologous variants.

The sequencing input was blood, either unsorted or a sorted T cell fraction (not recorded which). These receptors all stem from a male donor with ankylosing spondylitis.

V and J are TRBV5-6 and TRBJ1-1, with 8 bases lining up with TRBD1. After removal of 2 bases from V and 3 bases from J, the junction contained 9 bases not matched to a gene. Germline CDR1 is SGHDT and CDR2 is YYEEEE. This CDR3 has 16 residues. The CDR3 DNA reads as TGTGCCAGCAGCTTCGGGACAGGCTGGGAGGACACTGAAGCTTTCTTT. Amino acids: CASSFGTGWEDTEAFF.

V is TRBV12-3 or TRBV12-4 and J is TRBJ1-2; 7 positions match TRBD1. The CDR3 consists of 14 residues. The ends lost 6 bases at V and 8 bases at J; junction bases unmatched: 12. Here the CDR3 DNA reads TGTGCCAGCAGCAGGACAGGTGGGGGAGCCGGCTACACCTTC. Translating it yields CASSRTGGGAGYTF.

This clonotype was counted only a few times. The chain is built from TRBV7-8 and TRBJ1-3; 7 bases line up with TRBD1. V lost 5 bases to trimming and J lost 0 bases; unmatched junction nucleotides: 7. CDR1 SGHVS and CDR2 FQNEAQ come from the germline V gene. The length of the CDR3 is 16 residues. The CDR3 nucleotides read TGTGCCAGCAGCGCGTGGACAGGAAACTCTGGAAACACCATATATTTT. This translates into CASSAWTGNSGNTIYF.

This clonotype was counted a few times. CDR3 bases: TGTGCCAGCAGCTTAGTAGTGGGAGAGGAGACCCAGTACTTC. Translating gives CASSLVVGEETQYF. This chain links TRBV7-9 with TRBJ2-5; possibly TRBD2 for D (5 bases). V lost 1 base and J lost 5, with 11 bases in between. CDR1 is SEHNR, CDR2 FQNEAQ, per germline (reference sequence). The CDR3 totals 14 residues.

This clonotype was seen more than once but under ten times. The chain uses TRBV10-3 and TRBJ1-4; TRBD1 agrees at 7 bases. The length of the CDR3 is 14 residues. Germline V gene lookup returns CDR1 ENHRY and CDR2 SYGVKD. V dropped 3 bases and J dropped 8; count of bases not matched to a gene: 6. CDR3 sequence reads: CAISEGGGKEKLFF. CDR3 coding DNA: TGTGCCATCAGTGAAGGGGGCGGGAAGGAAAAACTGTTTTTT.

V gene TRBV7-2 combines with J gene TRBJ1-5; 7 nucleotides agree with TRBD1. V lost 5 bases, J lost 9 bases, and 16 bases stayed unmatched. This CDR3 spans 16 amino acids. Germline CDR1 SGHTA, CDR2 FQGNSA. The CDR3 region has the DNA TGTGCCAGCAGCCCATGGGACAGCCCTAGCGAAGGGCCCCAGCATTTT. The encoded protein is CASSPWDSPSEGPQHF.

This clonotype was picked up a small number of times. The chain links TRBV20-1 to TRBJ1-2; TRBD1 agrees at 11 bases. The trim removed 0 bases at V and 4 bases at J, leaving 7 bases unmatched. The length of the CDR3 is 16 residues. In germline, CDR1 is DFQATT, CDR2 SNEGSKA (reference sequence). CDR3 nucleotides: TGCAGTGCTAGAGATCGAAGGACAGGGGGCGTCTATGGCTACACCTTC. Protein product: CSARDRRTGGVYGYTF.

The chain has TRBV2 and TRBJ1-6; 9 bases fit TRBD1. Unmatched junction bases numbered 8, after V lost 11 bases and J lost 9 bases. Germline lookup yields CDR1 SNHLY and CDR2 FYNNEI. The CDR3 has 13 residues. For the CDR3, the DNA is TGTGCCGGGCGGACAGGGGAAGGTTCACCCCTCCACTTT. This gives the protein CAGRTGEGSPLHF.

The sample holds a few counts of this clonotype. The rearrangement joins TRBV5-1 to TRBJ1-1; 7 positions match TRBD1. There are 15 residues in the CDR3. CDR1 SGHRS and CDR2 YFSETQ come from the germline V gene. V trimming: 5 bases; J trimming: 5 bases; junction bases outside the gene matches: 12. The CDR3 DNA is TGCGCCAGCAGTCCAGCCACAGGGGCTGTAACTGAAGCTTTCTTT. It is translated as CASSPATGAVTEAFF.

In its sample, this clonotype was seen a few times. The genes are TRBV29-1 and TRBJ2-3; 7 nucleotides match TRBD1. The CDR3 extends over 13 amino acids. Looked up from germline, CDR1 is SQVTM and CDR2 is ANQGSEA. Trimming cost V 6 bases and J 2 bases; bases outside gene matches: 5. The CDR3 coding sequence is TGCAGCGTGGGACAGCGCCTCACAGATACGCAGTATTTT. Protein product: CSVGQRLTDTQYF.

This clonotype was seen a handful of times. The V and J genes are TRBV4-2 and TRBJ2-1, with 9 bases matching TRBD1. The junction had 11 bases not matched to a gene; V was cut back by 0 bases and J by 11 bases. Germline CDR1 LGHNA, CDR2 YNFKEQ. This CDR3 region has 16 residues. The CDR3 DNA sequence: TGTGCCAGCAGCCAAGAGGCGGACAGGGGTTTACGCCAGCAGTTCTTC. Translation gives CASSQEADRGLRQQFF.

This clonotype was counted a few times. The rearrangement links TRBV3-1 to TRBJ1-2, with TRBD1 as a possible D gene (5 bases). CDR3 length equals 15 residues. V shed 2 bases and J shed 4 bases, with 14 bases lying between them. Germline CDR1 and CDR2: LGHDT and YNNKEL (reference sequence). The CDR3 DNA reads TGTGCCAGCAGCCAAACGACAGAAGCATTCTATGGCTACACCTTC. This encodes CASSQTTEAFYGYTF.

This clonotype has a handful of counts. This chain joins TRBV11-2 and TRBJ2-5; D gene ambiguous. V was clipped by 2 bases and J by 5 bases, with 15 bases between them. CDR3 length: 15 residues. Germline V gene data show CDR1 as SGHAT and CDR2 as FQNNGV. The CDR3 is CASSLWSGSRETQYF. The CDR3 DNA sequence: TGTGCCAGCAGCTTATGGTCTGGCTCCCGGGAGACCCAGTACTTC.

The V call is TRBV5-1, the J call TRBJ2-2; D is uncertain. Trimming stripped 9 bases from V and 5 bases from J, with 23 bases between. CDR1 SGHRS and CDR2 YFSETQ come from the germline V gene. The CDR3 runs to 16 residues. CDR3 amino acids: CATQQGISRGTGELFF. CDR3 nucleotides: TGCGCCACCCAGCAAGGGATTAGCCGTGGTACCGGGGAGCTGTTTTTT.

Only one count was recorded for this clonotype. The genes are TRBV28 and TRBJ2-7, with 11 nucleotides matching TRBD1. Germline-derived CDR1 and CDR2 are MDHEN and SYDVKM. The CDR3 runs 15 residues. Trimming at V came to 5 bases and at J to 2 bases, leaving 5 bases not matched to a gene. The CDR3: CASSAGQGAPYEQYV. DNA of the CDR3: TGTGCCAGCAGTGCCGGACAGGGGGCTCCCTACGAGCAGTACGTC.

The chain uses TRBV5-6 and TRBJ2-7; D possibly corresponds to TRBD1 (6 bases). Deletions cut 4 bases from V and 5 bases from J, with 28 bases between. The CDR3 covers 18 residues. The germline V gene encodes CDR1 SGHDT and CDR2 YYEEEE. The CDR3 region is CASSTLGAPDKSRNEQYF. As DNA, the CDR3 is TGTGCCAGCAGCACCCTGGGGGCTCCCGATAAGTCAAGGAACGAGCAGTACTTC.

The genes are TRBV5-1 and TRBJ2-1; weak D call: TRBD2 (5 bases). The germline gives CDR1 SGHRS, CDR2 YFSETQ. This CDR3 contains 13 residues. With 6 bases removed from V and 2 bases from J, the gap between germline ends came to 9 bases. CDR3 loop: CASKAEAYNEQFF. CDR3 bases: TGCGCCAGCAAAGCGGAGGCCTACAATGAGCAGTTCTTC.

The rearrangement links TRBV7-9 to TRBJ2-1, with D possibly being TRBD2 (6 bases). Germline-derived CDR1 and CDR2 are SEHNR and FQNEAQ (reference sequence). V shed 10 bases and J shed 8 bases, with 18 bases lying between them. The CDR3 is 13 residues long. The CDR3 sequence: CATWKQREDEQFF. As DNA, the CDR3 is TGTGCCACCTGGAAACAGAGGGAGGATGAGCAGTTCTTC. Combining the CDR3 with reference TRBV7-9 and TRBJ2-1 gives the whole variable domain DTGVSQNPRHKITKRGQNVTFRCDPISEHNRLYWYRQTLGQGPEFLTYFQNEAQLEKSRLLSDRFSAERPKGSFSTLEIQRTEQGDSAMYLCATWKQREDEQFFGPGTRLTVL.